This T cell receptor (beta chain) originates from a study of CD8 T cells in ankylosing spondylitis listed by TCRdb under 2017. Turning to the overall study: To find TCR variants linked to disease, the study profiled T cell receptor beta repertoires in ankylosing spondylitis patients and healthy donors. The full study cohort was made up of roughly 25 ankylosing spondylitis patients and about a hundred healthy donors. Peripheral blood was sampled, and synovial fluid was also collected from ankylosing spondylitis patients.

This clonotype was recorded a few times. What antigen it recognizes has not been identified. No quality values exist for individual bases; no much larger clone is one base distant. The investigation overall reported the following: Some motif variants had previously been reported in the synovial fluid and blood of reactive arthritis patients, which suggests shared mechanisms of disease initiation. Blood from ankylosing spondylitis patients appeared to be characterized by a TCR beta motif made up of about 8 highly homologous amino acid variants. The disease-linked clones showed a CD8+ phenotype and occurred at relatively low frequencies in peripheral blood. Significant enrichment of the disease-linked clones was reported in matched synovial fluid samples from ankylosing spondylitis patients.

Between the V and J ends, shortened by 1 base and 1 base respectively, the junction contains 19 bases. CDR1 is given as SGHAT and CDR2 as FQNNGV, both from the germline V gene. The CDR3 runs 18 residues from the cysteine to the phenylalanine. The retained sequence is limited to the CDR3, 54 bases, with the frame set at the first base. The sequencer was an Illumina HiSeq 2500. Quantitative 5'-RACE with molecular barcodes was used to prepare TCR beta libraries. The paper's data handling went like this. Disease-linked TCR variants were identified with a new computational method built on a probabilistic model of VDJ rearrangement. TCRdb itself trimmed the public reads at Q25 with fastp, ran MiXCR and retained productive beta chains. Each CDR3 protein gets just one entry, which takes the most common genes and DNA from the rows behind it. In this record, the V and J calls reflect TCRdb's handling and not the investigators' own analysis. Within this sample are approximately 550,000 distinct CDR3 sequences, with over 9.5% of them counted one time only. The leading ten clones occupy about 6.8% of the sample.

Recombination connected TRBV11-2 to TRBJ1-1, and TRBD1 may be the D gene, going by 5 matching bases. Source material: blood, either unsorted or a sorted T cell fraction (not recorded which). This clonotype was sampled from a male donor with ankylosing spondylitis. The CDR3 has the sequence CASSLGGGLGRTNTEAFF. The DNA is as follows: TGTGCCAGCAGCTTAGGAGGCGGGTTGGGGCGTACGAACACTGAAGCTTTCTTT.